This is a list of T cell receptor beta chains from one sample in a study of cytomegalovirus exposure and HLA in healthy donors. The repertoire was sequenced with immunoSEQ multiplex PCR; TCRdb's copy has only in-frame clones and lacks some. In the table there are 180,000 or so clones, approximately 80% of which are singletons. Sequencing was performed on PBMCs. These receptors were collected from a girl aged 10 to 17 in good health and CMV-seropositive. Each CDR3 is given with its conserved first and last residue. Each record gives: D gene, CDR3 length, clone size, V gene, J gene, CDR3 DNA, CDR3 protein. D genes are given only for firm matches. A clone size is listed for some rows: how often the clone was seen (once, few, many), or a class if it is expanded.

D gene: NA; CDR3 length: 16; clone size: NA; V gene: TRBV11-2; J gene: TRBJ2-1; CDR3 DNA: TGTGCCAGCAGCTCTGTCTGGGGGGGCCCCTACAATGAGCAGTTCTTC; CDR3 protein: CASSSVWGGPYNEQFF
D gene: NA; CDR3 length: 14; clone size: NA; V gene: TRBV6-5; J gene: TRBJ2-1; CDR3 DNA: TGTGCCAGCAGTAATACTCCGGGAGTAGATGAGCAGTTCTTC; CDR3 protein: CASSNTPGVDEQFF
D gene: NA; CDR3 length: 15; clone size: NA; V gene: TRBV6-5; J gene: TRBJ1-1; CDR3 DNA: TGTGCCAGCAGATTTACGGGGGGGCAGAACACTGAAGCTTTCTTT; CDR3 protein: CASRFTGGQNTEAFF
D gene: TRBD2; CDR3 length: 16; clone size: NA; V gene: TRBV10-2; J gene: TRBJ2-1; CDR3 DNA: TGCGCCAGCACTTTATTGCCTAGCGGGGTAATCAATGAGCAGTTCTTC; CDR3 protein: CASTLLPSGVINEQFF
D gene: TRBD1; CDR3 length: 15; clone size: NA; V gene: TRBV5-4; J gene: TRBJ2-1; CDR3 DNA: TGTGCCAGCAGCCCCGCCGGGACAGGGAGGAATGAGCAGTTCTTC; CDR3 protein: CASSPAGTGRNEQFF
D gene: TRBD1; CDR3 length: 11; clone size: NA; V gene: TRBV19; J gene: TRBJ1-1; CDR3 DNA: TGTGCCAGTAGACAGGGGGCTGAAGCTTTCTTT; CDR3 protein: CASRQGAEAFF
D gene: NA; CDR3 length: 14; clone size: NA; V gene: TRBV27; J gene: TRBJ2-5; CDR3 DNA: TGTGCCAGCAGTCCCACAGAGTACCAAGAGACCCAGTACTTC; CDR3 protein: CASSPTEYQETQYF
D gene: NA; CDR3 length: 14; clone size: NA; V gene: TRBV5-1; J gene: TRBJ2-5; CDR3 DNA: TGCGCCAGCAGCCGCCCAGGGGAACAAGAGACCCAGTACTTC; CDR3 protein: CASSRPGEQETQYF
D gene: NA; CDR3 length: 14; clone size: NA; V gene: TRBV27; J gene: TRBJ1-2; CDR3 DNA: TGTGCCAGCAGTTCGGTGGGGGGGGACTATGGCTACACCTTC; CDR3 protein: CASSSVGGDYGYTF
D gene: TRBD1; CDR3 length: 20; clone size: few; V gene: TRBV7-3; J gene: TRBJ1-4; CDR3 DNA: TGTGCCAGCAGCTTAAACCTCCGGGACAGCTTAAGGTGGGACAATGAAAAACTGTTTTTT; CDR3 protein: CASSLNLRDSLRWDNEKLFF
D gene: NA; CDR3 length: 12; clone size: NA; V gene: TRBV29-1; J gene: TRBJ1-2; CDR3 DNA: TGCAGCGTTGAAGGGACTCCATATGGCTACACCTTC; CDR3 protein: CSVEGTPYGYTF
D gene: TRBD2; CDR3 length: 18; clone size: NA; V gene: TRBV4-3; J gene: TRBJ2-1; CDR3 DNA: TGCGCCAGCAGCCAGGGCCGAGCGGGAGGGGCCCGGGGCAATGAGCAGTTCTTC; CDR3 protein: CASSQGRAGGARGNEQFF
D gene: TRBD2; CDR3 length: 14; clone size: NA; V gene: TRBV5-4; J gene: TRBJ2-1; CDR3 DNA: TGTGCCAGCACCCAGGTAGCGGGTCTCGATGAGCAGTTCTTC; CDR3 protein: CASTQVAGLDEQFF
D gene: TRBD2; CDR3 length: 14; clone size: NA; V gene: TRBV11-2; J gene: TRBJ2-7; CDR3 DNA: TGTGCCAGCAGAATAGCGGGAGGGCCTTACGAGCAGTACTTC; CDR3 protein: CASRIAGGPYEQYF
D gene: TRBD1; CDR3 length: 12; clone size: NA; V gene: TRBV29-1; J gene: TRBJ1-2; CDR3 DNA: TGCAGCGTTGAGTTCAGGGGGGATGGCTACACCTTC; CDR3 protein: CSVEFRGDGYTF
D gene: TRBD2; CDR3 length: 20; clone size: NA; V gene: TRBV7-8; J gene: TRBJ2-3; CDR3 DNA: TGTGCCAGCAGCGTAGTCACTCTAGCGGGAGGACTCCTTAGCACAGATACGCAGTATTTT; CDR3 protein: CASSVVTLAGGLLSTDTQYF
D gene: TRBD2; CDR3 length: 16; clone size: NA; V gene: TRBV2; J gene: TRBJ2-7; CDR3 DNA: TGTGCCAGCGGCCAAGGGTCCGGGACTAGCGTTTACGAGCAGTACTTC; CDR3 protein: CASGQGSGTSVYEQYF
D gene: TRBD1; CDR3 length: 13; clone size: NA; V gene: TRBV6-5; J gene: TRBJ1-1; CDR3 DNA: TGTGCCAGCAGGACAGGGCAGGGTACTGAAGCTTTCTTT; CDR3 protein: CASRTGQGTEAFF
D gene: NA; CDR3 length: 15; clone size: few; V gene: TRBV5-1; J gene: TRBJ1-1; CDR3 DNA: TGCGCCAGCAGCTACCAGGGGCGGCGGGACACTGAAGCTTTCTTT; CDR3 protein: CASSYQGRRDTEAFF
D gene: NA; CDR3 length: 15; clone size: NA; V gene: TRBV27; J gene: TRBJ2-2; CDR3 DNA: TGTGCCAGCAGTTTATGGAGGGCGGACACCGGGGAGCTGTTTTTT; CDR3 protein: CASSLWRADTGELFF
D gene: TRBD2; CDR3 length: 17; clone size: NA; V gene: TRBV27; J gene: TRBJ2-1; CDR3 DNA: TGTGCCAGCAGTATCCATTTAGCGGGATCACCATACAATGAGCAGTTCTTC; CDR3 protein: CASSIHLAGSPYNEQFF
D gene: TRBD1; CDR3 length: 16; clone size: once; V gene: TRBV5-1; J gene: TRBJ2-7; CDR3 DNA: TGCGCCAGCAGCTTTAGGGGGGGACAGGGAACAGACGAGCAGTACTTC; CDR3 protein: CASSFRGGQGTDEQYF
D gene: TRBD1; CDR3 length: 17; clone size: NA; V gene: TRBV19; J gene: TRBJ2-1; CDR3 DNA: TGTGCCAGTAGTATAGCAGGGGGCAATTCTTTTTACAATGAGCAGTTCTTC; CDR3 protein: CASSIAGGNSFYNEQFF
D gene: NA; CDR3 length: 14; clone size: NA; V gene: TRBV5-6; J gene: TRBJ1-1; CDR3 DNA: TGTGCCAGCAGCGCGGGTCCCATGAACACTGAAGCTTTCTTT; CDR3 protein: CASSAGPMNTEAFF
D gene: TRBD1; CDR3 length: 14; clone size: NA; V gene: TRBV5-4; J gene: TRBJ2-1; CDR3 DNA: TGTGCCAGCAGCTTGCTCCAGGGGGCTGATGAGCAGTTCTTC; CDR3 protein: CASSLLQGADEQFF
D gene: NA; CDR3 length: 13; clone size: NA; V gene: TRBV28; J gene: TRBJ1-2; CDR3 DNA: TGTGCCAGCACCGCACAGGGACGGGCGGGCTACACCTTC; CDR3 protein: CASTAQGRAGYTF
D gene: NA; CDR3 length: 14; clone size: NA; V gene: TRBV6-1; J gene: TRBJ2-5; CDR3 DNA: TGTGCCAGCAGTGAAGGACTGTTCCAAGAGACCCAGTACTTC; CDR3 protein: CASSEGLFQETQYF
D gene: NA; CDR3 length: 16; clone size: NA; V gene: TRBV5-1; J gene: TRBJ2-3; CDR3 DNA: TGCGCCAGCAGCCTCTCCTCGGGAAATCCCACAGATACGCAGTATTTT; CDR3 protein: CASSLSSGNPTDTQYF
D gene: NA; CDR3 length: 15; clone size: NA; V gene: TRBV28; J gene: TRBJ2-7; CDR3 DNA: TGTGCCAGCAGTTTATTTGGCGGGGACTCCTACGAGCAGTACTTC; CDR3 protein: CASSLFGGDSYEQYF
D gene: TRBD1; CDR3 length: 19; clone size: NA; V gene: TRBV4-1; J gene: TRBJ2-4; CDR3 DNA: TGCGCCAGCAGCCAAGATCCTCACAGGGGGCTGTCCGTCAAAAACATTCAGTACTTC; CDR3 protein: CASSQDPHRGLSVKNIQYF
D gene: TRBD1; CDR3 length: 14; clone size: once; V gene: TRBV29-1; J gene: TRBJ2-7; CDR3 DNA: TGCAGCGTTCGCCCGACAGGGTCTCCGGGAGAGCAGTACTTC; CDR3 protein: CSVRPTGSPGEQYF
D gene: NA; CDR3 length: 15; clone size: once; V gene: TRBV18; J gene: TRBJ2-5; CDR3 DNA: TGTGCCAGCTCACCACCGGAGTTAGCGGTGGAGACCCAGTACTTC; CDR3 protein: CASSPPELAVETQYF
D gene: TRBD2; CDR3 length: 15; clone size: NA; V gene: TRBV27; J gene: TRBJ2-4; CDR3 DNA: TGTGCCAGCAGCCCCGGACTAGCGGGAACGGTCATTCAGTACTTC; CDR3 protein: CASSPGLAGTVIQYF
D gene: TRBD1; CDR3 length: 15; clone size: NA; V gene: TRBV2; J gene: TRBJ1-5; CDR3 DNA: TGTGCCAGCAGTTACGGGACAGGCTCCAGGGAGCCCCAGCATTTT; CDR3 protein: CASSYGTGSREPQHF
D gene: TRBD1; CDR3 length: 14; clone size: NA; V gene: TRBV11-2; J gene: TRBJ1-2; CDR3 DNA: TGTGCCAGCAGCCTGGGTACAGGGGGGTGGAGCTACACCTTC; CDR3 protein: CASSLGTGGWSYTF
D gene: NA; CDR3 length: 14; clone size: NA; V gene: TRBV5-1; J gene: TRBJ1-4; CDR3 DNA: TGCGCCAGCAGCTCGGCCGGGGGGTACGAAAAACTGTTTTTT; CDR3 protein: CASSSAGGYEKLFF
D gene: TRBD1; CDR3 length: 15; clone size: NA; V gene: TRBV19; J gene: TRBJ2-7; CDR3 DNA: TGTGCCAGTAGTACCGAGGACAGGGTTGGCTACGAGCAGTACTTC; CDR3 protein: CASSTEDRVGYEQYF
D gene: NA; CDR3 length: 17; clone size: NA; V gene: TRBV4-2; J gene: TRBJ2-7; CDR3 DNA: TGTGCCAGCAGCCAAGATCGAACGGGGGACTTCTCCTACGAGCAGTACTTC; CDR3 protein: CASSQDRTGDFSYEQYF
D gene: NA; CDR3 length: 15; clone size: NA; V gene: TRBV2; J gene: TRBJ2-5; CDR3 DNA: TGTGCCAGCAGTTTAGTCCAAGGGGTCCGGGAGACCCAGTACTTC; CDR3 protein: CASSLVQGVRETQYF
D gene: TRBD2; CDR3 length: 14; clone size: few; V gene: TRBV7-8; J gene: TRBJ2-7; CDR3 DNA: TGTGCCAGCAGCTTGGGACTATCCGGTTACGAGCAGTACTTC; CDR3 protein: CASSLGLSGYEQYF
D gene: NA; CDR3 length: 14; clone size: NA; V gene: TRBV19; J gene: TRBJ2-5; CDR3 DNA: TGTGCCAGTAGTCCGACCCGGGGTTCGGAGACCCAGTACTTC; CDR3 protein: CASSPTRGSETQYF
D gene: NA; CDR3 length: 18; clone size: NA; V gene: TRBV5-8; J gene: TRBJ1-5; CDR3 DNA: TGTGCCAGCAGCGGAGGGCAAGGAGACCCTTATAGCAATCAGCCCCAGCATTTT; CDR3 protein: CASSGGQGDPYSNQPQHF
D gene: NA; CDR3 length: 10; clone size: NA; V gene: TRBV20-1; J gene: TRBJ2-3; CDR3 DNA: TGCAGTGCTTACACAGATACGCAGTATTTT; CDR3 protein: CSAYTDTQYF
D gene: NA; CDR3 length: 14; clone size: NA; V gene: TRBV5-1; J gene: TRBJ1-2; CDR3 DNA: TGCGCCAGCAGCCAGCAAACTGGAGGGAATGGCTACACCTTC; CDR3 protein: CASSQQTGGNGYTF